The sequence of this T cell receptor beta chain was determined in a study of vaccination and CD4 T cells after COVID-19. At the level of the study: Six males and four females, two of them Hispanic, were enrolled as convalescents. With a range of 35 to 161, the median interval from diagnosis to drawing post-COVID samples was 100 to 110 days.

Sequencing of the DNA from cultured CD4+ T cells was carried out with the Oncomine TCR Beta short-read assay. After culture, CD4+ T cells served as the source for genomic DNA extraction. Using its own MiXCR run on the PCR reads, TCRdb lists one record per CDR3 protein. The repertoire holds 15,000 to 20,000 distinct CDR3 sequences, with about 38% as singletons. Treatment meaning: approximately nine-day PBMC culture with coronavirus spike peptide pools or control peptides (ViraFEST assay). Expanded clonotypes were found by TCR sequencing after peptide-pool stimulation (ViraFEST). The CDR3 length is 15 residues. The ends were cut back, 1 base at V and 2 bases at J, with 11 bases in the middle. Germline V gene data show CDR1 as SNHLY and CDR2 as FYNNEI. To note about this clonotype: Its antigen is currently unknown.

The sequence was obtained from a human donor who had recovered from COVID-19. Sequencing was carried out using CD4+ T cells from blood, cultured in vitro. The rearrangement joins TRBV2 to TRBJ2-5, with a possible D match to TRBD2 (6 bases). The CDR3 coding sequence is TGTGCCAGCAGTGAAGTATATCGGGAGCAAGAGACCCAGTACTTC. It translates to CASSEVYREQETQYF.